Sequencing of this T cell receptor beta chain was carried out in a study of blood T cell repertoires in COVID-19. Study at large: The United States, Italy and Spain were the sources of the acute and convalescent COVID-19 samples. PBMCs, B-cell-depleted T cells, or T cells were the source of the cDNA or gDNA that made up the material.

How the authors handled the data: Reference gene primer amplification gave nucleated cell count estimates. Assay: immunoSEQ multiplex PCR; the TCRdb copy retains only in-frame clones and omits some. V and J calls plus clone size are reproduced from that table; the DNA served to infer D and trimming. Here the sample spans about 210,000 clones, about 91% being singletons. The material sequenced was peripheral blood. The sequence was collected from a woman aged 40 to 55 with acute or convalescent COVID-19.

The DNA for the CDR3 is TGTGCCAGCAGTTACGGGCATCCTAGCAATCAGCCCCAGCATTTT. It codes for CASSYGHPSNQPQHF. The chain is built from TRBV6-5 and TRBJ1-5; D is unresolved. This CDR3 is built from 15 residues. Trimming took 2 bases from V and 0 from J, leaving 8 bases between them. Germline CDR1 reads MNHEY; CDR2 reads SVGAGI.